This T cell receptor (beta chain) emerged from a study of graft-versus-host responses after intestinal transplantation. Across the whole study: All recipients got anti-thymocyte globulin induction, then tacrolimus and steroids for 2 to 4 years.

As regards this clone: Its antigen remains unknown.

Looked up from germline, CDR1 is MDHEN and CDR2 is SYDVKM. This CDR3 has 16 residues. V dropped 5 bases and J dropped 5; count of bases not matched to a gene: 11. TCRdb's copy holds only in-frame clones and misses some; the assay was immunoSEQ multiplex PCR. The data show tens of thousands of clones, under 95% seen once. Findings and limits, study-wide: Among circulating GvH clones, peak levels were associated with early post-transplant declines in HvG clones. High graft-versus-host to host-versus-graft T cell clonal ratios marked allografts of patients with graft-donor macrochimerism.

This sequence joins TRBV28 and TRBJ2-5; 10 nucleotides align to TRBD2. The sequence came from a human patient who received an intestinal transplant, so some T cells may come from the graft donor. Sequences were derived from PBMCs, sampled roughly 120 days after intestinal transplantation. Here the CDR3 reads CASSLLSGGALETQYF. The CDR3 region has the DNA TGTGCCAGCAGTCTACTCAGCGGGGGGGCCTTGGAGACCCAGTACTTC.